The TCR beta chain under discussion was sequenced for a study of shared clonotypes between healthy human individuals. Germline V gene data show CDR1 as SQVTM and CDR2 as ANQGSEA. The V gene end was trimmed by 8 bases and the J gene end by 6 bases; junction bases not matched to a gene: 16. The CDR3 spans 16 residues. Sorted subsets were amplified in replicate PCRs using around 220 ng DNA, around 30,000 T cell genomes. Original analysis: ImmunoSEQ output held junction-only sequences without quality scores, so filtering differed. Repertoires were generated with immunoSEQ multiplex PCR, while TCRdb's copy carries only in-frame clones and drops some. Clonal size and the V and J genes are those of that table, whereas D and trimming came from the DNA. The repertoire consists of approximately 2,000,000 clones, with under 95% occurring once and the leading ten covering approximately 0.39%.

The TCR comes from a man aged 18 to 30 in good health. Some clones in this sample may be carry-over from other donors' samples. The chain uses TRBV29-1 and TRBJ2-2, with 9 bases aligning to TRBD1. What was sequenced was naive CD4+ T cells from PBMCs. Subset indicated: CD45RA+ positively selected. The CDR3 DNA is TGCAGCTTCTCCCCTCTCCCCCGGACAGGGGCCGGGGAGCTGTTTTTT. Amino acids: CSFSPLPRTGAGELFF.